This T cell receptor (beta chain) originates from a study of blood T cells in healthy people across ages. Study conclusions and caveats: A greater number of naive CD4+ cells and higher diversity distinguished long-lived donors from aged donors.

Each donor gave roughly 9.2 milliliters of peripheral blood. A second PCR of roughly 7 to 11 cycles used a sample-barcoded 5' primer and a J-beta primer mix. Each cDNA molecule, via a template-switch adaptor with 12 random nucleotides, was tagged. MiXCR was run by TCRdb on the 5' RACE reads, yielding one entry per CDR3 protein. In the table there are roughly 1,300,000 distinct CDR3 sequences, almost 60% of which are singletons. This clonotype was counted a few times. Its antigen remains unknown. The sequencing input was blood. The receptor was isolated from a man younger than 30 in good health.

CDR3 in DNA: TGTGCCATCAGTAGCCGGGACAGAGATCAGCCCCAGCATTTT. Translation gives CAISSRDRDQPQHF. The V gene is TRBV10-3, the J gene TRBJ1-5, with TRBD1 identical over 7 bases. J was trimmed by 5 bases and V by 5 bases; bases with no gene match: 6. CDR3 size: 14 residues. CDR1 and CDR2 (germline): ENHRY, SYGVKD.